This T cell receptor beta chain was profiled in a study of cytomegalovirus exposure and HLA in healthy donors. Across the study: Among the approximately 430 donors who were genotyped, 70% to 90% fell in the genetic ancestry cluster that is associated with self-reported Caucasian donors. Study-wide points: Later analysis identified several of the most significant clusters that appeared linked to common viral pathogens. Across HLA loci, a later analysis found differing TCR association rates, with DRB1 most and HLA-C fewest.

At the time of sampling, donors were nominally healthy, though unrecorded immune exposures were likely. V gave up 4 bases and J gave up 2 bases, with 11 bases separating them. The CDR3 contains 14 residues. CDR1 and CDR2 from the germline V gene are MNHNS and SASEGT. Comments on this clone: What it recognizes is unknown.

Both 60 Vbeta primers and 13 Jbeta primers went into the PCR. The table came from immunoSEQ multiplex PCR; TCRdb's copy has only in-frame clones and leaves some out. The sample records 110,000 to 150,000 clones, around 75% being singletons. J is TRBJ2-5 and V is TRBV6-1, with a tentative D call TRBD1 (6 bases). This receptor was obtained from a female donor in good health and CMV-seronegative. Sequencing used PBMCs. The CDR3 bases are TGTGCCAGCAGTGGTTACAGGGCACAAGAGACCCAGTACTTC. It codes for CASSGYRAQETQYF.